The next 2 T cell receptor beta chains were all read from a single sample in a study of blood T cell repertoires in COVID-19 (TCRdb year 2020). The library came from the immunoSEQ multiplex PCR assay. In TCRdb, the immuneACCESS table is reduced to in-frame sequences with V and J assigned. These tables do not hold every clone; where another copy was compared, an unresolved V gene accounts for under half, and the others remain unexplained. This sample is represented by more than 100,000 clones; roughly nine tenths of them were singletons. In total, the top ten clones hold over 15% of the sample. Sequencing was done on a sample of peripheral blood. These receptors were obtained from a woman aged 80 or over in a cohort sampled during active COVID-19.

The chain couples TRBV28 to TRBJ2-7; 11 bases align to TRBD2. In germline, CDR1 is MDHEN, CDR2 SYDVKM. This CDR3 comprises 19 residues. The trim removed 3 bases at V and 2 bases at J, leaving 15 bases unmatched. Here the CDR3 reads CASSLVSGRGYRLPYEQYF. As DNA, the CDR3 is TGTGCCAGCAGTTTGGTTAGCGGGAGGGGTTACCGCCTTCCCTACGAGCAGTACTTC.

The chain joins TRBV4-2 to TRBJ2-5, with D tentatively TRBD2 (6 bases). V was shortened by 0 bases and J by 8 bases, with 16 bases between the two germline ends. This CDR3 is 15 amino acids long. Germline-derived CDR1 and CDR2 are LGHNA and YNFKEQ. The CDR3 DNA follows: TGTGCCAGCAGCCAAGAAAAACTAGCTTGGGGAACCCAGTACTTC. It specifies CASSQEKLAWGTQYF.